This T cell receptor (beta chain) derives from a study of blood T cells in healthy people across ages. Notes on the study in general: Roughly linear declines in TCR beta diversity per million T cells occurred with age. Naive CD4+ cell counts and diversity both ran higher in long-lived than in aged donors.

Primers used in a second PCR of roughly 7 to 12 cycles were a sample-barcoded 5' primer and a J-beta primer mix. The yield of each sample was at least 2.5 million CDR3-containing paired-end reads. One entry per CDR3 protein, called by TCRdb with MiXCR from the 5' RACE reads. The sample yields about 930,000 distinct CDR3 sequences, 25% to 30% seen once. Concerning this clonotype: What it binds is unknown.

The CDR3 is 13 residues long. Germline loops: CDR1 DFQATT, CDR2 SNEGSKA (reference sequence). Unmatched junction bases numbered 2, after V lost 6 bases and J lost 1 base. The sample also formed part of further work on T cells of mothers and their children. That study adds: From each mother came over 9.5 million TCR beta CDR3 reads, and from each child came roughly 2.9 million.

The gene calls are TRBV20-1 and TRBJ1-4; 7 bases map to TRBD1. Sequenced material: blood. This receptor was identified in a woman aged 40 to 49 in good health. The DNA of the CDR3 is TGCAGTGCCCGACAGGGAACTAATGAAAAACTGTTTTTT. This translates into CSARQGTNEKLFF.